The rows below give T cell receptor beta chains drawn from one sample of a study of T cell repertoires in cytomegalovirus infection. TCRdb ran MiXCR on the reads and lists one entry per CDR3 protein. The sample has roughly 640,000 distinct CDR3 sequences; less than 25% are singletons. Source material: CD8+ T cells from PBMCs. These receptors were taken from a human donor in good health (CMV status not recorded). Some clones in this sample may be carry-over from other donors' samples. CDR3s include the opening cysteine and the closing phenylalanine or tryptophan. The D gene is left open where the match is weak. Clone size is given for some rows only: seen once, a few or many times, or a class if the clone is expanded.

v_call: TRBV29-1; d_call: .; clone_size: .; cdr3_length: 14; j_call: TRBJ2-2; cdr3_nt: TGCAGCGTGGAGGAGGGACAGAATACCGGGGAGCTGTTTTTT; cdr3_aa: CSVEEGQNTGELFF
v_call: TRBV7-8; d_call: TRBD2; clone_size: many; cdr3_length: 15; j_call: TRBJ2-3; cdr3_nt: TGTGCCAGCAGCCCTAGCGGGGGTCTCACAGATACGCAGTATTTT; cdr3_aa: CASSPSGGLTDTQYF
v_call: TRBV19; d_call: TRBD1; clone_size: once; cdr3_length: 15; j_call: TRBJ2-1; cdr3_nt: TGTGCCAGTAGTACCGGGACAGGGCTTTACAATGAGCAGTTCTTC; cdr3_aa: CASSTGTGLYNEQFF
v_call: TRBV6-4; d_call: TRBD1; clone_size: few; cdr3_length: 18; j_call: TRBJ2-2; cdr3_nt: TGTGCCAGCGGAATCTTCGGCTTCGAGGGGGCGCCCACCGGGGAGCTGTTTTTT; cdr3_aa: CASGIFGFEGAPTGELFF
v_call: TRBV11-1; d_call: .; clone_size: many; cdr3_length: 13; j_call: TRBJ2-3; cdr3_nt: TGTGCCAGCAAAACTTACAGAGGAGATACGCAGTATTTT; cdr3_aa: CASKTYRGDTQYF
v_call: TRBV7-9; d_call: .; clone_size: few; cdr3_length: 12; j_call: TRBJ2-2; cdr3_nt: TGTGCCAGCAGATACTCCACCGGGGAGCTGTTTTTT; cdr3_aa: CASRYSTGELFF
v_call: TRBV6-2/TRBV6-3; d_call: .; clone_size: few; cdr3_length: 16; j_call: TRBJ2-1; cdr3_nt: TGTGCCAGCAGTTACGACCAGGGTCGATCAGGCGTTGAGCAGTTCTTC; cdr3_aa: CASSYDQGRSGVEQFF
v_call: TRBV27; d_call: TRBD1; clone_size: few; cdr3_length: 14; j_call: TRBJ2-7; cdr3_nt: TGTGCCAGCAGTTTGTACAGGGGGCAATACGAGCAGTACTTC; cdr3_aa: CASSLYRGQYEQYF
v_call: TRBV7-2; d_call: TRBD1; clone_size: .; cdr3_length: 14; j_call: TRBJ2-3; cdr3_nt: TGTGCCAGCAGCGACACAGGGGGCACAGATACGCAGTATTTT; cdr3_aa: CASSDTGGTDTQYF
v_call: TRBV29-1; d_call: .; clone_size: .; cdr3_length: 14; j_call: TRBJ2-3; cdr3_nt: TGCAGCGTTGACGGGACACCTCTCACAGATACGCAGTATTTT; cdr3_aa: CSVDGTPLTDTQYF
v_call: TRBV9; d_call: .; clone_size: .; cdr3_length: 14; j_call: TRBJ2-1; cdr3_nt: TGTGCCAGCAGCGTAGTAGGCCACTACAATGAGCAGTTCTTC; cdr3_aa: CASSVVGHYNEQFF
v_call: TRBV7-9; d_call: .; clone_size: .; cdr3_length: 13; j_call: TRBJ2-3; cdr3_nt: TGTGCCAGCAGCTTAGACCCCTTACATACGCAGTATTTT; cdr3_aa: CASSLDPLHTQYF
v_call: TRBV6-5; d_call: .; clone_size: few; cdr3_length: 15; j_call: TRBJ1-1; cdr3_nt: TGTGCCAGCAGTTCCCTGAACGGCATGAACACTGAAGCTTTCTTT; cdr3_aa: CASSSLNGMNTEAFF
v_call: TRBV7-9; d_call: .; clone_size: many; cdr3_length: 16; j_call: TRBJ2-4; cdr3_nt: TGTGCCAGCAGCGTCGACGGGGGGCTAGCCAAAAACATTCAGTACTTC; cdr3_aa: CASSVDGGLAKNIQYF
v_call: TRBV27; d_call: TRBD1; clone_size: few; cdr3_length: 15; j_call: TRBJ1-2; cdr3_nt: TGTGCCAGCAGTTTCCGTACAGGGGCCGGCTATGGCTACACCTTC; cdr3_aa: CASSFRTGAGYGYTF
v_call: TRBV10-3; d_call: TRBD1; clone_size: few; cdr3_length: 16; j_call: TRBJ1-2; cdr3_nt: TGTGCCATCAGAGAGGGCCGGGACAGCCTTAACTATGGCTACACCTTC; cdr3_aa: CAIREGRDSLNYGYTF
v_call: TRBV5-1; d_call: .; clone_size: .; cdr3_length: 15; j_call: TRBJ1-3; cdr3_nt: TGCGCCAGCAGTGAGGACGGGTTCTCTGGGAACACCATATATTTT; cdr3_aa: CASSEDGFSGNTIYF
v_call: TRBV29-1; d_call: .; clone_size: .; cdr3_length: 14; j_call: TRBJ2-1; cdr3_nt: TGCAGCGTTGAATGGGTGCGGACGGACAATGAGCAGTTCTTC; cdr3_aa: CSVEWVRTDNEQFF
v_call: TRBV29-1; d_call: .; clone_size: .; cdr3_length: 15; j_call: TRBJ1-2; cdr3_nt: TGCAGCGTCCGGACAGACGCGAACCCTAAATATGGCTACACCTTC; cdr3_aa: CSVRTDANPKYGYTF
v_call: TRBV6-6; d_call: .; clone_size: many; cdr3_length: 14; j_call: TRBJ2-1; cdr3_nt: TGTGCCAGCAGTTACTCGAAAGGTTCCGGTGAGCAGTTCTTC; cdr3_aa: CASSYSKGSGEQFF
v_call: TRBV14; d_call: .; clone_size: many; cdr3_length: 13; j_call: TRBJ2-3; cdr3_nt: TGTGCCAGCAGCCAAGTGATGGGAGATACGCAGTATTTT; cdr3_aa: CASSQVMGDTQYF
v_call: TRBV7-7; d_call: .; clone_size: .; cdr3_length: 15; j_call: TRBJ2-2; cdr3_nt: TGTGCTAGCAGCCCAACCCCGGGGAGCACCGGGGAGCTGTTTTTT; cdr3_aa: CASSPTPGSTGELFF
v_call: TRBV29-1; d_call: .; clone_size: .; cdr3_length: 15; j_call: TRBJ2-1; cdr3_nt: TGCAGCGTGGAAGAGCCGCCGGCGCCTTACAATGAGCAGTTCTTC; cdr3_aa: CSVEEPPAPYNEQFF